The 9 T cell receptor beta chains reported below all come from one sample, sequenced in a study of blood T cell repertoires in COVID-19. This table comes from immunoSEQ multiplex PCR, and its TCRdb copy is limited to in-frame clones, with some not included. The table lists fewer than 200,000 clones, roughly four fifths of them singletons. The sample consisted of peripheral blood. These receptor sequences come from a woman aged 80 or over with COVID-19, enrolled during active disease.

This chain links TRBV6-2 or TRBV6-3 with TRBJ1-1; weak D call: TRBD1 (5 bases). Trimming took 0 bases from V and 6 from J, leaving 5 bases between them. The V gene's germline CDR1 is MNHEY and CDR2 SVGEGT. The CDR3 consists of 12 residues. The CDR3 sequence: CASSYSGPEAFF. In nucleotides, the CDR3 is TGTGCCAGCAGTTACTCGGGGCCTGAAGCTTTCTTT.

The chain has TRBV3-1 (or the pseudogene TRBV3-2) and TRBJ2-1; D gene ambiguous. CDR1 LGHDT and CDR2 YNNKEL come from the germline V gene (reference sequence). This CDR3 is built from 15 residues. V lost 4 bases and J 0 bases, leaving 10 bases between the germline ends. CDR3 loop: CASSLRLLSYNEQFF. For the CDR3, the DNA is TGTGCCAGCAGCCTAAGACTCCTCTCCTACAATGAGCAGTTCTTC.

This chain joins TRBV2 and TRBJ1-2, with TRBD1 identical over 8 bases. Germline CDR1 reads SNHLY; CDR2 reads FYNNEI. The CDR3 sequence is 16 residues long. The J segment lost 5 bases and the V segment lost 0 bases, leaving 8 bases of the junction unmatched. For the CDR3, the DNA is TGTGCCAGCAGTGAAGCGACCGGGACAGGACGTTATGGCTACACCTTC. It codes for CASSEATGTGRYGYTF.

This clone was recorded a few times. The V and J genes are TRBV2 and TRBJ1-1, with a tentative D call TRBD1 (5 bases). The CDR3 runs 12 residues. The V end lost 3 bases, the J end lost 6 bases, and 8 bases lay between the germline ends. Germline V gene sequence: CDR1 SNHLY, CDR2 FYNNEI. The CDR3 protein is CASSEGRAEAFF. The CDR3 DNA follows: TGTGCCAGCAGTGAGGGCAGGGCTGAAGCTTTCTTT.

The chain employs TRBV18 and TRBJ2-7; D gene unclear. V lost 2 bases and J lost 2, with 4 bases in between. CDR3 length: 12 residues. CDR1 and CDR2 from the germline V gene are KGHSH and LQKENI. CDR3 region: CASSPTTYEQYF. CDR3 nucleotide sequence: TGTGCCAGCTCACCAACAACCTACGAGCAGTACTTC.

This clone was recorded at least ten times. The rearrangement joins TRBV4-2 to TRBJ1-6; D call uncertain. The length of the CDR3 is 17 residues. V was cut by 4 bases and J by 3 bases, with 16 bases left in between. Germline CDR1 and CDR2: LGHNA and YNFKEQ. DNA of the CDR3: TGTGCCAGCAGCCTGGAGCTCCCGGGAGGCTATAATTCACCCCTCCACTTT. Translated: CASSLELPGGYNSPLHF.

The chain uses TRBV20-1 and TRBJ2-1; TRBD2 matches at 9 bases. Germline-derived CDR1 and CDR2 are DFQATT and SNEGSKA (reference sequence). With 3 bases clipped from V and 8 bases from J, the junction kept 8 bases outside the gene matches. The CDR3 runs to 14 residues. CDR3 sequence (DNA): TGCAGTGCTAGTGACCCTAGCGGGGCCTATGAGCAGTTCTTC. Its translation: CSASDPSGAYEQFF.

This clone showed up just once. The V gene is TRBV11-3, the J gene TRBJ2-5, with TRBD1 identical over 7 bases. The CDR3 has 15 residues. The germline V gene encodes CDR1 SGHNT and CDR2 YENEEA. V trimming: 5 bases; J trimming: 5 bases; junction bases outside the gene matches: 11. CDR3 region: CASSQRQGGEETQYF. In DNA, the CDR3 is TGTGCCAGCAGCCAGAGACAGGGTGGTGAGGAGACCCAGTACTTC.

This clone was seen once. The genes are TRBV6-5 and TRBJ2-7; possibly TRBD1 for D (6 bases). Trimming shortened V by 5 bases and J by 4 bases, and 9 bases separated the two germline ends. The CDR3 extends over 12 amino acids. Germline V gives CDR1 MNHEY, CDR2 SVGAGI. The CDR3 loop is CASSPRGYEQYF. In DNA form, the CDR3 reads TGTGCCAGCAGTCCCAGGGGATACGAGCAGTACTTC.